The 9 T cell receptor beta chains reported below all come from one sample, sequenced in a study of T cell responses to AZD1222 COVID-19 vaccine. Sequenced by immunoSEQ multiplex PCR; TCRdb stores in-frame clones only, minus some. Among more than 95,000 clones listed, 80% to 90% were seen once. This sample comprised peripheral blood, obtained on day 0 of AZD1222 vaccination. These receptors were collected from an adult in good health.

The chain is built from TRBV2 and TRBJ1-2; D is unclear. Trimming cost V 7 bases and J 8 bases, with 23 bases left between them. There are 15 residues in the CDR3. Germline CDR1 is SNHLY and CDR2 is FYNNEI. The CDR3 DNA sequence: TGTGCCAGCACCTCTCGACCGGCGAATATGAACGGCTACACCTTC. As protein: CASTSRPANMNGYTF. The full variable domain, rest sourced from reference TRBV2 and TRBJ1-2, is EPEVTQTPSHQVTQMGQEVILRCVPISNHLYFYWYRQILGQKVEFLVSFYNNEISEKSEIFDDQFSVERPDGSNFTLKIRSTKLEDSAMYFCASTSRPANMNGYTFGSGTRLTVV.

The chain couples TRBV10-3 to TRBJ2-3, with D possibly called TRBD1 or TRBD2 (6 bases each). This CDR3 region has 14 residues. The germline V gene has CDR1 ENHRY and CDR2 SYGVKD. The V and J ends lost 6 bases and 1 base respectively, with 11 bases between them. CDR3 amino acids: CAIRTGGRTDTQYF. The CDR3 bases are TGTGCCATCAGGACCGGGGGCCGCACAGATACGCAGTATTTT.

The gene calls are TRBV5-1 and TRBJ2-4; D ambiguous. Germline CDR1 is SGHRS and CDR2 is YFSETQ. The CDR3 consists of 12 residues. V gave up 0 bases and J gave up 6 bases, with 4 bases separating them. The CDR3 spells CASSLDTNIQYF. The CDR3 nucleotides are TGCGCCAGCAGCTTGGACACAAACATTCAGTACTTC. The full variable domain, completed using reference TRBV5-1 and TRBJ2-4, is KAGVTQTPRYLIKTRGQQVTLSCSPISGHRSVSWYQQTPGQGLQFLFEYFSETQRNKGNFPGRFSGRQFSNSRSEMNVSTLELGDSALYLCASSLDTNIQYFGAGTRLSVL.

This chain joins TRBV4-1 and TRBJ1-2; 7 bases are shared with TRBD1. This CDR3 comprises 14 residues. Trimming removed 1 base from V and 5 bases from J; junction bases left unmatched: 4. Germline-derived CDR1 and CDR2 are MGHRA and YSYEKL. The chain's CDR3 is CASSQGGGVYGYTF. CDR3 sequence (DNA): TGCGCCAGCAGCCAAGGAGGGGGCGTTTATGGCTACACCTTC.

The gene calls are TRBV18 and TRBJ1-4; D uncertain. V lost 2 bases and J lost 4, with 8 bases in between. Germline assignment: CDR1 KGHSH and CDR2 LQKENI. The CDR3 contains 14 residues. The CDR3 coding sequence is TGTGCCAGCTCACCATTACAAGATAATGAAAAACTGTTTTTT. It translates to CASSPLQDNEKLFF.

Many counts were recorded for this clone. This sequence joins TRBV14 and TRBJ1-1, with 8 bases identical to TRBD1. CDR1 is SGHDN, CDR2 FVKESK, per germline. The CDR3 is made up of 16 amino acids. V trimming: 1 base; J trimming: 4 bases; junction bases outside the gene matches: 8. The CDR3 nucleotides read TGTGCCAGCAGCCAAGGACAGGGGAGACTGAGCACTGAAGCTTTCTTT. As protein: CASSQGQGRLSTEAFF.

The V call is TRBV6-2 or TRBV6-3, the J call TRBJ2-7; D is perhaps TRBD1 (5 bases). V was trimmed by 6 bases and J by 3 bases, leaving 15 bases between them. Germline lookup yields CDR1 MNHEY and CDR2 SVGEGT. CDR3 length equals 14 residues. In DNA, the CDR3 is TGTGCCAGCAGCATCCCAGGGCAGGACTACGAGCAGTACTTC. Protein sequence: CASSIPGQDYEQYF.

The chain uses TRBV30 and TRBJ2-5; D tentatively reads TRBD1 or TRBD2 (5 bases each). The length of the CDR3 is 14 residues. Germline-derived CDR1 and CDR2 are GTSNPN and SVGIG (reference sequence). The V and J ends lost 8 bases and 5 bases respectively, with 21 bases between them. In DNA, the CDR3 is TGTGCCGCCTATTCCCCGGGGTGGGGGGAGACCCAGTACTTC. Encoded protein: CAAYSPGWGETQYF.

This clone was found once. V and J are TRBV15 and TRBJ1-4, with D unclear. Trimming left V 4 bases short and J 5 bases short, with 17 bases between. The CDR3 runs to 16 residues. CDR1 and CDR2 from the germline V gene are LNHNV and YYDKDF (reference sequence). CDR3 sequence (DNA): TGTGCCACCAGCATAGACCTTGCAAGACACAATGAAAAACTGTTTTTT. As protein: CATSIDLARHNEKLFF.